A single sample is the source of the 11 T cell receptor beta chains below, sequenced in a study of CD8 T cells in ankylosing spondylitis. TCRdb ran MiXCR on the 5' RACE reads and lists one entry per CDR3 protein. The sample gives about 110,000 distinct CDR3 sequences, under 30% of which show up once; around an eighth is in the top ten. Sample: synovial fluid, either unsorted or a sorted T cell fraction (not recorded which). All receptors derive from a male donor with ankylosing spondylitis.

This clonotype has ten or more counts. V gene TRBV7-9 combines with J gene TRBJ2-3; D is unclear. The length of the CDR3 is 11 residues. Between the trimmed V and J ends, which lost 5 bases and 5 bases, there was a span of 5 bases. The germline CDR1 and CDR2 sequences are SEHNR and FQNEAQ (reference sequence). CDR3 coding DNA: TGTGCCAGCAGCCGTGGAGATACGCAGTATTTT. The encoded protein is CASSRGDTQYF.

The gene calls are TRBV2 and TRBJ1-1, with D hard to call. The CDR3 extends over 13 amino acids. From germline, CDR1 is SNHLY and CDR2 FYNNEI. Between the trimmed V and J ends, which lost 4 bases and 3 bases, there was a span of 9 bases. CDR3 protein: CASSGGLDTEAFF. The DNA of the CDR3 is TGTGCCAGCAGTGGAGGACTGGACACTGAAGCTTTCTTT.

This chain links TRBV27 with TRBJ1-1; unclear D gene. CDR1 MNHEY and CDR2 SMNVEV come from the germline V gene (reference sequence). The CDR3 extends over 14 amino acids. Trimming cost V 3 bases and J 0 bases, with 8 bases left between them. The CDR3 sequence: CASSFQAMNTEAFF. The CDR3 DNA reads TGTGCCAGCAGTTTCCAAGCCATGAACACTGAAGCTTTCTTT.

The genes are TRBV20-1 and TRBJ1-1; D call uncertain. Per the germline V gene, CDR1 is DFQATT and CDR2 is SNEGSKA (reference sequence). The germline V and J ends were trimmed by 4 bases and 5 bases, with 11 bases remaining between them. The CDR3 is 12 amino acids. The CDR3 region is CSATDSGTEAFF. The CDR3 DNA is TGCAGTGCTACAGATAGCGGAACTGAAGCTTTCTTT.

This clonotype was counted many times. The rearrangement links TRBV5-1 to TRBJ2-3, with TRBD2 identical over 10 bases. The CDR3 is made up of 15 amino acids. From germline, CDR1 is SGHRS and CDR2 YFSETQ. V dropped 5 bases and J dropped 4; count of bases not matched to a gene: 7. This CDR3 is CASRPRLAGADTQYF. In DNA form, the CDR3 reads TGCGCCAGCAGGCCAAGGCTAGCGGGAGCAGATACGCAGTATTTT.

Only a few counts were recorded for this clonotype. The chain links TRBV20-1 to TRBJ1-5, with 7 positions matching TRBD1. With V trimmed by 5 bases and J by 5 bases, 12 bases remained unmatched. Looked up from germline, CDR1 is DFQATT and CDR2 is SNEGSKA (reference sequence). The CDR3 runs to 15 residues. As DNA, the CDR3 is TGCAGTGCTCAATCCCCAGGGGGATTGGATCAGCCCCAGCATTTT. Its translation is CSAQSPGGLDQPQHF.

The V call is TRBV20-1, the J call TRBJ2-7, with 12 bases matching TRBD2. Germline V gene lookup returns CDR1 DFQATT and CDR2 SNEGSKA (reference sequence). This CDR3 comprises 14 residues. Germline trimming cut 5 bases from V and 4 bases from J; bases unmatched to any gene: 6. CDR3 DNA: TGCAGTGCTCAAGGGGGACTAGCGGGTTACGAGCAGTACTTC. It is translated as CSAQGGLAGYEQYF.

V and J are TRBV6-2 or TRBV6-3 and TRBJ2-7; 13 bases map to TRBD2. The V gene end was trimmed by 2 bases and the J gene end by 7 bases; junction bases not matched to a gene: 17. Germline V gene sequence: CDR1 MNHEY, CDR2 SVGEGT. The CDR3 spans 19 residues. CDR3 bases: TGTGCCAGCAGTTACCTCCCCGGACTAGCGGGAGAGAGGTTGGGGGAGCAGTACGTC. Translated, it gives CASSYLPGLAGERLGEQYV.

V is TRBV5-5 and J is TRBJ1-2, with no clear D. V dropped 1 base and J dropped 6 bases, with 16 bases sitting between them. The germline CDR1 and CDR2 sequences are SGHKS and YYEKEE (reference sequence). The CDR3 is 15 residues long. The CDR3 sequence is CASSLFNAGENGYTF. DNA of the CDR3: TGTGCCAGCAGCTTGTTTAACGCGGGCGAGAATGGCTACACCTTC.

There are a few counts of this clonotype. The CDR3 loop is CSARPDARTGKAYEQYF. The DNA of the CDR3 is TGCAGTGCTAGACCTGATGCGCGGACAGGGAAGGCCTACGAGCAGTACTTC. The chain uses TRBV20-1 and TRBJ2-7; 8 bases map to TRBD1. Unmatched junction bases numbered 14, after V lost 2 bases and J lost 2 bases. There are 17 residues in the CDR3. Germline values: CDR1 DFQATT, CDR2 SNEGSKA (reference sequence).

V and J are TRBV12-3 or TRBV12-4 and TRBJ1-4; D call uncertain. The CDR3 spans 14 residues. V was cut by 3 bases and J by 8 bases, with 13 bases left in between. For the CDR3, the DNA is TGTGCCAGCAGTTTCGCATCCATCGGGGAAAAACTGTTTTTT. The encoded protein is CASSFASIGEKLFF.